Presented here are 16 T cell receptor beta chains from one specimen sequenced in a study of blood T cell repertoires in COVID-19. Some clones are missing from TCRdb's copy, which holds only in-frame ones; the method was immunoSEQ multiplex PCR. This table holds 150,000 to 200,000 clones, roughly 80% found once. The source material was PBMCs or T cells enriched from blood (not recorded which). Receptors originate from a woman aged 60 to 75 with acute COVID-19.

The chain's CDR3 is CATSARQGYNEQFF. The CDR3 nucleotides read TGTGCCACCAGTGCCCGACAGGGGTACAATGAGCAGTTCTTC. J is TRBJ2-1 and V is TRBV24-1, with 8 bases lining up with TRBD1. The CDR3 length is 14 residues. V lost 5 bases to trimming and J lost 4 bases; unmatched junction nucleotides: 3. Germline CDR1 reads KGHDR; CDR2 reads SFDVKD.

The rearrangement links TRBV12-3 or TRBV12-4 to TRBJ1-1; weak D call: TRBD1 (6 bases). The CDR3 is 13 residues long. Trimming cost V 5 bases and J 4 bases, with 11 bases left between them. The CDR3 protein is CASSRDTFTEAFF. As DNA, the CDR3 is TGTGCCAGCAGTCGGGACACCTTCACTGAAGCTTTCTTT.

V is TRBV6-5 and J is TRBJ2-7; no clear D gene. This CDR3 region has 13 residues. Per the germline V gene, CDR1 is MNHEY and CDR2 is SVGAGI. V gave up 2 bases and J gave up 3 bases, with 8 bases separating them. The CDR3 loop reads CASSYRVGYEQYV. CDR3 nucleotides: TGTGCCAGCAGTTACCGGGTCGGCTACGAGCAGTACGTC.

V is TRBV24-1 and J is TRBJ2-3, with 10 bases matching TRBD2. With V trimmed by 3 bases and J by 6 bases, 14 bases remained unmatched. Germline V gene data show CDR1 as KGHDR and CDR2 as SFDVKD. This CDR3 comprises 18 residues. The CDR3 sequence: CATSDRQAAGGPPDTQYF. The CDR3 DNA reads as TGTGCCACCAGTGATCGACAAGCAGCGGGAGGGCCCCCCGATACGCAGTATTTT.

The chain combines TRBV7-2 with TRBJ2-2; 7 nucleotides line up with TRBD1. V shed 4 bases, J shed 10 bases, and the junction held 15 bases outside the gene matches. Germline V gives CDR1 SGHTA, CDR2 FQGNSA. This CDR3 is built from 16 residues. The CDR3 loop reads CASSSDRRFELEELFF. In nucleotides, the CDR3 is TGTGCCAGCAGCTCGGACAGGCGATTTGAGCTTGAGGAGCTGTTTTTT.

The genes are TRBV7-9 and TRBJ1-2, with D hard to call. Trimming pared 1 base from V and 8 bases from J, leaving 8 bases between. The V gene's germline CDR1 is SEHNR and CDR2 FQNEAQ (reference sequence). The CDR3 consists of 12 residues. The CDR3 loop reads CASSLGYGGYTF. Written as DNA, the CDR3 is TGTGCCAGCAGCTTAGGTTACGGGGGCTACACCTTC. The variable domain in full, completed from reference TRBV7-9 and TRBJ1-2, reads DTGVSQNPRHKITKRGQNVTFRCDPISEHNRLYWYRQTLGQGPEFLTYFQNEAQLEKSRLLSDRFSAERPKGSFSTLEIQRTEQGDSAMYLCASSLGYGGYTFGSGTRLTVV.

This chain connects TRBV16 to TRBJ2-1; 8 bases are shared with TRBD2. After removal of 6 bases from V and 5 bases from J, the junction contained 12 bases not matched to a gene. The CDR3 has 16 residues. The V gene's germline CDR1 is KGHSY and CDR2 FQNENV. The CDR3 DNA reads as TGTGCCAGCAGTCGTCCCGGGACTAGTGTTAACAATGAGCAGTTCTTC. This gives the protein CASSRPGTSVNNEQFF. Full variable domain (remainder filled in from reference TRBV16 and TRBJ2-1): GEEVAQTPKHLVRGEGQKAKLYCAPIKGHSYVFWYQQVLKNEFKFLISFQNENVFDETGMPKERFSAKCLPNSPCSLEIQATKLEDSAVYFCASSRPGTSVNNEQFFGPGTRLTVL.

The chain uses TRBV5-1 and TRBJ1-1; 9 nucleotides agree with TRBD1. CDR3 length: 19 amino acids. The germline V gene has CDR1 SGHRS and CDR2 YFSETQ. Trimming at V came to 0 bases and at J to 1 base, leaving 13 bases not matched to a gene. The CDR3 bases are TGCGCCAGCAGCTTGGTCGGTTGGACAGGGGCCTCGGGGAACACTGAAGCTTTCTTT. Translated, it gives CASSLVGWTGASGNTEAFF.

This clone was observed a few times. The chain carries TRBV6-5 and TRBJ2-2, with 10 bases that match TRBD1. The ends lost 5 bases at V and 6 bases at J; junction bases unmatched: 6. The CDR3 runs 15 residues. Germline V gene data show CDR1 as MNHEY and CDR2 as SVGAGI. The CDR3 nucleotides are TGTGCCAGCAGTCACCGACAGGGGGCAGCCGGGGAGCTGTTTTTT. This sequence encodes CASSHRQGAAGELFF.

The rearrangement links TRBV4-3 to TRBJ2-7; 8 positions agree with TRBD2. Per germline, CDR1 LGHNA and CDR2 YSLEER. There are 16 residues in the CDR3. Germline trimming cut 0 bases from V and 0 bases from J; bases unmatched to any gene: 4. Here the CDR3 reads CASSQDTGGDSYEQYF. CDR3 nucleotide sequence: TGCGCCAGCAGCCAAGATACGGGGGGGGACTCCTACGAGCAGTACTTC.

The chain is built from TRBV19 and TRBJ1-2; unclear D gene. Trimming removed 8 bases from V and 5 bases from J, with 15 bases in between. From germline, CDR1 is LNHDA and CDR2 SQIVND (reference sequence). The CDR3 spans 13 residues. CDR3 in amino acids: CASGTGRPYGYTF. In nucleotides, the CDR3 is TGTGCCAGTGGAACCGGGAGGCCATATGGCTACACCTTC.

The chain links TRBV19 to TRBJ1-5; D is possibly TRBD1 (5 bases). The germline V and J ends were trimmed by 6 bases and 4 bases, with 22 bases remaining between them. Germline V gene sequence: CDR1 LNHDA, CDR2 SQIVND (reference sequence). The CDR3 is 17 amino acids. CDR3 nucleotides: TGTGCCAGTAGGACCTATTATCTTGGGGGGGGGAATCAGCCCCAGCATTTT. Residues: CASRTYYLGGGNQPQHF.

The genes are TRBV12-5 and TRBJ1-2; TRBD1 matches 7 bases. Germline CDR1 LGHNT, CDR2 FRNRAP. This CDR3 contains 16 residues. V was clipped by 0 bases and J by 0 bases; unmatched bases: 4. The chain's CDR3 is CASGLVWDSANYGYTF. The CDR3 region has the DNA TGTGCTAGTGGTTTGGTCTGGGACAGCGCTAACTATGGCTACACCTTC.

The chain has TRBV3-1 (or the pseudogene TRBV3-2) and TRBJ1-2; D is unresolved. CDR1 and CDR2 from the germline V gene are LGHDT and YNNKEL (reference sequence). The V end was cut by 1 base, the J end by 8 bases, with 14 bases between. The CDR3 contains 14 residues. CDR3 DNA sequence: TGTGCCAGCAGCCAAGGGCAGGCTGCCAGGGGCTACACCTTC. It translates to CASSQGQAARGYTF.

The chain joins TRBV19 to TRBJ1-4; TRBD1 matches 8 bases. V dropped 1 base and J dropped 5; count of bases not matched to a gene: 3. The CDR3 is made up of 15 amino acids. CDR1 is LNHDA, CDR2 SQIVND, per germline (reference sequence). CDR3 nucleotides: TGTGCCAGTAGTATAGGAGGACAGGGAAATGAAAAACTGTTTTTT. Its translation: CASSIGGQGNEKLFF.

With regard to this clone: This specimen includes other DNA sequences encoding the same CDR3. The chain joins TRBV19 to TRBJ2-1; 7 nucleotides align to TRBD2. The junction had 0 bases not matched to a gene; V was cut back by 1 base and J by 3 bases. The CDR3 is 14 amino acids. Germline CDR1 LNHDA, CDR2 SQIVND (reference sequence). The chain's CDR3 is CASSIGGSYNEQFF. The CDR3 coding sequence is TGTGCCAGTAGTATAGGCGGGAGCTACAATGAGCAGTTCTTC.